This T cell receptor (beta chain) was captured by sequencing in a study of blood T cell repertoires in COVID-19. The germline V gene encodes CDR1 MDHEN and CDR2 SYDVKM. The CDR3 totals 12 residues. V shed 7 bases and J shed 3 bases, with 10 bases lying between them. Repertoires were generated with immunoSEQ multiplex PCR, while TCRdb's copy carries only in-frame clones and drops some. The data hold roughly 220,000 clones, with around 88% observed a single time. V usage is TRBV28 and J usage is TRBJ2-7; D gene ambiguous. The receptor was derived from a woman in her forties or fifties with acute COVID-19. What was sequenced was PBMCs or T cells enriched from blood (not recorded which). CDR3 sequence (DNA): TGTGCCAGCAACCTACCGAACTACGAGCAGTACTTC. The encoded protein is CASNLPNYEQYF.